A single sample is the source of the 29 T cell receptor beta chains below, sequenced in a study of blood T cells in healthy people across ages. Primers used in a second PCR of about 7 to 11 cycles were a sample-barcoded 5' primer and a J-beta primer mix. TCRdb ran MiXCR on the 5' RACE reads and lists one entry per CDR3 protein. The sample yields some 1.5 million distinct CDR3 sequences, 25% to 30% seen once. Sequencing input: blood. The receptors here all came from a woman aged 30 to 39 in good health.

CDR3 sequence: CSVDGTGESANYGYTF. CDR3 bases: TGCAGCGTTGATGGGACAGGGGAATCAGCTAACTATGGCTACACCTTC. The V and J genes are TRBV29-1 and TRBJ1-2, with TRBD1 matching over 10 bases. This CDR3 is built from 16 residues. V dropped 3 bases and J dropped 0; count of bases not matched to a gene: 7. CDR1 is SQVTM, CDR2 ANQGSEA, per germline.

This clonotype was seen only a few times. V gene TRBV7-2 combines with J gene TRBJ2-7; D remains unclear. The CDR3 extends over 14 amino acids. Looked up from germline, CDR1 is SGHTA and CDR2 is FQGNSA. With 4 bases removed from V and 2 bases from J, the gap between germline ends came to 12 bases. This CDR3 reads CASSSATDPYEQYF. The CDR3 region has the DNA TGTGCCAGCAGCTCAGCGACTGATCCCTACGAGCAGTACTTC.

This clonotype was recorded a few times. A much larger clone sits a single nucleotide away, making a read error possible. The rearrangement uses TRBV12-3 or TRBV12-4 and TRBJ2-7; D ambiguous. The CDR3 sequence is 13 residues long. The CDR3 nucleotides read TGTGCCAGCAGTCGGCCCCCTTCCTACAAGCAGTACTTC. Protein sequence: CASSRPPSYKQYF.

The CDR3 region is CASSDPPDSGSIGETQYF. The CDR3, as DNA: TGCGCCAGCAGTGACCCCCCGGATAGCGGGAGCATCGGAGAGACCCAGTACTTC. V and J are TRBV10-1 and TRBJ2-5, with TRBD2 matching over 9 bases. This CDR3 has 18 amino acids. The J segment lost 4 bases and the V segment lost 3 bases, leaving 15 bases of the junction unmatched. CDR1 is WNHNN and CDR2 is SYGVQD in the germline V gene (reference sequence).

In nucleotides, the CDR3 is TGTGCTAGTGGTTCGGCACAACAGGGGGCGGTTGGCGGCTACACCTTC. Its translation is CASGSAQQGAVGGYTF. V is TRBV12-5 and J is TRBJ1-2; 9 positions agree with TRBD1. Unmatched junction bases numbered 14, after V lost 4 bases and J lost 8 bases. This CDR3 spans 16 amino acids. In germline, CDR1 is LGHNT, CDR2 FRNRAP.

This clonotype was recorded only once. This may be a read error: a much more frequent sequence differs by one nucleotide. J is TRBJ2-5 and V is TRBV3-1, with D possibly matching TRBD2 (5 bases). The end of the DNA is better explained by TRBJ2-7, so the J call may be wrong. CDR3 length: 15 amino acids. Germline loops: CDR1 LGHDT, CDR2 YNNKEL (reference sequence). DNA of the CDR3: TGTGCCAGCAGCACGGGATTCGAAAACTCCTACGAGCAGTACTTC. Translated, it gives CASSTGFENSYEQYF.

V gene TRBV6-2 or TRBV6-3 combines with J gene TRBJ2-7; TRBD2 aligns across 8 bases. J lost 12 bases, V lost 6 bases, and 13 bases had no gene match. CDR3 length: 13 residues. Germline V CDR1 and CDR2: MNHEY, SVGEGT. The DNA of the CDR3 is TGTGCCAGCAGGCCGGGACTAGAGGTGACAGGGTACTTC. This encodes CASRPGLEVTGYF.

This clonotype occurred many times. An end of the junction differs from the germline gene, which may be a read error. The rearrangement joins TRBV5-1 to TRBJ2-7; possible D gene TRBD2, 7 bases. The CDR3 spans 14 residues. Germline V gene sequence: CDR1 SGHRS, CDR2 YFSETQ. CDR3 loop: CASSLGGGPYEQYF. CDR3 nucleotides: TGTGCCAGCAGTTTAGGGGGGGGCCCCTACGAGCAGTACTTC.

The rearrangement links TRBV12-3 or TRBV12-4 to TRBJ2-3, with unresolved D. The CDR3 sequence is 15 residues long. V lost 5 bases, J lost 7 bases, and 19 bases lay in between. This CDR3 reads CASSRSGFTFYTQYF. As DNA, the CDR3 is TGTGCCAGCAGTCGTTCGGGTTTTACGTTCTATACGCAGTATTTT.

Turning to this clonotype: A much larger clone sits a single nucleotide away, making a read error possible. The chain is built from TRBV7-2 and TRBJ2-3; tentatively, D is TRBD2 (6 bases). In germline, CDR1 is SGHTA, CDR2 FQGNSA. The CDR3 covers 14 residues. The CDR3 region is CAGRSLAGTDTQYF. The DNA for the CDR3 is TGTGCCGGCAGGTCACTAGCAGGTACAGATACGCAGTATTTT.

This chain links TRBV29-1 with TRBJ1-2; 8 bases are shared with TRBD1. Germline V gene sequence: CDR1 SQVTM, CDR2 ANQGSEA. J gave up 8 bases and V 1 base, and 6 bases lay outside the gene matches. CDR3 length: 13 residues. Written as DNA, the CDR3 is TGCAGCGTTGAAGGTATGGACAGGGCCGGCTACACCTTC. Translating it yields CSVEGMDRAGYTF.

The CDR3 sequence: CASYGTSGTSSYNEQFF. In DNA form, the CDR3 reads TGCGCCAGCTACGGGACTAGCGGTACGAGCTCCTACAATGAGCAGTTCTTC. V and J are TRBV5-1 and TRBJ2-1, with 11 nucleotides matching TRBD2. Germline V CDR1 and CDR2: SGHRS, YFSETQ. The V and J ends lost 7 bases and 0 bases, in that order; junction bases with no gene match: 9. CDR3 length equals 17 residues.

The V and J genes are TRBV29-1 and TRBJ2-3; D may match TRBD1 or TRBD2 (5 bases each). Trimming removed 0 bases from V and 4 bases from J, with 14 bases in between. The CDR3 is 15 residues long. The germline gives CDR1 SQVTM, CDR2 ANQGSEA. The CDR3 nucleotides are TGCAGCGTTGAAGATACAGGAACCGGGGCAGATACGCAGTATTTT. It codes for CSVEDTGTGADTQYF.

The V call is TRBV7-2, the J call TRBJ1-1, with unresolved D. Between the trimmed V and J ends, which lost 1 base and 5 bases, there was a span of 14 bases. Germline V gives CDR1 SGHTA, CDR2 FQGNSA. The CDR3 is 15 residues long. This CDR3 reads CASSLEVTGRTEAFF. In DNA form, the CDR3 reads TGTGCCAGCAGCTTAGAGGTAACGGGGAGAACTGAAGCTTTCTTT.

At least ten counts were recorded for this clonotype. The chain carries TRBV20-1 and TRBJ1-2; no firm D call. Germline-derived CDR1 and CDR2 are DFQATT and SNEGSKA (reference sequence). CDR3 length: 12 residues. CDR3 sequence (DNA): TGCACCGGTAGATTACAAGAGTATGGCTACACCTTC. Its protein is CTGRLQEYGYTF.

About this clonotype itself: A read error may produce the germline difference seen at one junction end. The rearrangement joins TRBV27 to TRBJ2-7; D remains unclear. The CDR3 totals 13 residues. Germline values: CDR1 MNHEY, CDR2 SMNVEV (reference sequence). CDR3 sequence (DNA): TGTGCCGGCAGTTTACGTGGGAATTACGAGCAGTACTTC. Translating it yields CAGSLRGNYEQYF.

On this clonotype itself: One end of the junction is discordant with germline, which a read error may explain. The genes are TRBV5-1 and TRBJ2-1; D unresolved. CDR1 SGHRS and CDR2 YFSETQ come from the germline V gene. CDR3 length: 12 residues. DNA for the CDR3: TGCGCCGGCAGCTTGGTAGCTAATGAGCAGTTCTTC. This codes for CAGSLVANEQFF.

This chain joins TRBV6-1 and TRBJ1-5; possible D gene TRBD1, 6 bases. The CDR3 loop spans 14 amino acids. Germline V gene lookup returns CDR1 MNHNS and CDR2 SASEGT. V shed 6 bases and J shed 7 bases, with 16 bases lying between them. CDR3 nucleotides: TGTGCCAGCAGCGGAACAGGGAACGGACAGCCCCAGCATTTT. Amino acids: CASSGTGNGQPQHF.

This sequence joins TRBV28 and TRBJ1-4, with unresolved D. Trimming shortened V by 5 bases and J by 3 bases, and 16 bases separated the two germline ends. Per the germline V gene, CDR1 is MDHEN and CDR2 is SYDVKM. The CDR3 is made up of 16 amino acids. The CDR3 DNA sequence: TGTGCCAGCAGTCCGACCGGGAGCGGGGCTAATGAAAAACTGTTTTTT. This sequence encodes CASSPTGSGANEKLFF.

As for this clonotype: A much larger clone is a single base away; this may be a read error. This rearrangement joins TRBV27 to TRBJ2-7; D perhaps matches TRBD1 (5 bases). The germline gives CDR1 MNHEY, CDR2 SMNVEV (reference sequence). V was clipped by 6 bases and J by 2 bases, with 14 bases between them. The CDR3 loop spans 14 amino acids. This chain's CDR3 is CASSRQRIPYEQYF. As DNA, the CDR3 is TGTGCCAGCAGCCGACAGAGGATCCCCTACGAGCAGTACTTC.

This clonotype was observed a handful of times. The rearrangement links TRBV11-2 to TRBJ1-5; D unclear. This CDR3 comprises 14 residues. The V end was cut by 0 bases, the J end by 3 bases, with 6 bases between. Germline assignment: CDR1 SGHAT and CDR2 FQNNGV. The CDR3 spells CASSLDNPNQPQHF. The CDR3 nucleotides are TGTGCCAGCAGCTTAGACAATCCCAATCAGCCCCAGCATTTT. Looking up the rest from reference TRBV11-2 and TRBJ1-5 gives the full variable domain: EAGVAQSPRYKIIEKRQSVAFWCNPISGHATLYWYQQILGQGPKLLIQFQNNGVVDDSQLPKDRFSAERLKGVDSTLKIQPAKLEDSAVYLCASSLDNPNQPQHFGDGTRLSIL.

V and J are TRBV10-3 and TRBJ2-1, with D maybe TRBD1 (8 bases). The DNA end is more similar to TRBJ2-7, so the J call may be wrong. Germline V lookup: CDR1 ENHRY, CDR2 SYGVKD. The CDR3 has 15 residues. The CDR3 region has the DNA TGTGCCATCAGTGAAACAGGGGGGGCCTACAATGAGCAGTACTTC. Its translation: CAISETGGAYNEQYF.

In this sample, this clonotype turned up many times. This sequence joins TRBV7-2 and TRBJ1-2; D not certain. The germline V and J ends were trimmed by 5 bases and 0 bases, with 13 bases remaining between them. CDR1 and CDR2 from the germline V gene are SGHTA and FQGNSA. This CDR3 has 15 amino acids. CDR3 residues: CASSLGGVSNYGYTF. The DNA for the CDR3 is TGTGCCAGCAGCCTAGGCGGGGTGTCTAACTATGGCTACACCTTC.

The rearrangement links TRBV28 to TRBJ2-1; the D gene is possibly TRBD1 (6 bases). The CDR3 is 16 amino acids. The germline gives CDR1 MDHEN, CDR2 SYDVKM. V shed 4 bases and J shed 8 bases, with 21 bases lying between them. CDR3 coding DNA: TGTGCCAGCAGTTCCGCGCCAAGCAGGGGAAGCGATGAGCAGTTCTTC. Translation gives CASSSAPSRGSDEQFF. Based on the CDR3 plus reference TRBV28 and TRBJ2-1, the full variable domain is DVKVTQSSRYLVKRTGEKVFLECVQDMDHENMFWYRQDPGLGLRLIYFSYDVKMKEKGDIPEGYSVSREKKERFSLILESASTNQTSMYLCASSSAPSRGSDEQFFGPGTRLTVL.

This clonotype came up a few times. V is TRBV12-3 or TRBV12-4 and J is TRBJ1-4; 7 nucleotides align to TRBD1. The CDR3 runs 14 residues. V gave up 2 bases and J gave up 8 bases; unmatched junction bases: 5. The CDR3 bases are TGTGCCAGCAGTTTACGGACAGGACTAGAAAAACTGTTTTTT. Translating it yields CASSLRTGLEKLFF.

The chain couples TRBV5-1 to TRBJ2-7; D remains unclear. Germline V gene lookup returns CDR1 SGHRS and CDR2 YFSETQ. CDR3 size: 14 residues. V lost 0 bases to trimming and J lost 3 bases, with 10 bases between them. CDR3 nucleotide sequence: TGCGCCAGCAGCTTGGCCGAAAAGGGCTACGAGCAGTACTTC. This encodes CASSLAEKGYEQYF. The complete variable domain, with remaining parts taken from reference TRBV5-1 and TRBJ2-7, reads KAGVTQTPRYLIKTRGQQVTLSCSPISGHRSVSWYQQTPGQGLQFLFEYFSETQRNKGNFPGRFSGRQFSNSRSEMNVSTLELGDSALYLCASSLAEKGYEQYFGPGTRLTVT.

This clonotype was counted only a few times. J is TRBJ2-7 and V is TRBV12-3 or TRBV12-4, with a possible D match to TRBD2 (5 bases). The CDR3 runs to 15 residues. V was clipped by 3 bases and J by 3 bases, with 15 bases between them. CDR3: CASSFEGPNLYEQYF. CDR3 nucleotide sequence: TGTGCCAGCAGTTTTGAGGGTCCGAATCTCTACGAGCAGTACTTC.

The chain's CDR3 is CASSVAGDSNNEQFF. The CDR3 nucleotides read TGTGCCAGCAGCGTAGCCGGAGACAGCAACAATGAGCAGTTCTTC. This chain links TRBV9 with TRBJ2-1, with a weak D call TRBD1 (5 bases). The CDR3 covers 15 residues. Germline lookup yields CDR1 SGDLS and CDR2 YYNGEE. Trimming removed 0 bases at V and 5 bases at J, with 12 bases between.

This chain joins TRBV29-1 and TRBJ1-2, with D possibly TRBD1 on 5 matching bases. Germline V gene lookup returns CDR1 SQVTM and CDR2 ANQGSEA. Trimming cost V 4 bases and J 7 bases, with 10 bases left between them. The CDR3 is made up of 11 amino acids. CDR3 amino acids: CSVGQPTGYTF. CDR3 nucleotide sequence: TGCAGCGTTGGACAGCCGACTGGCTACACCTTC.